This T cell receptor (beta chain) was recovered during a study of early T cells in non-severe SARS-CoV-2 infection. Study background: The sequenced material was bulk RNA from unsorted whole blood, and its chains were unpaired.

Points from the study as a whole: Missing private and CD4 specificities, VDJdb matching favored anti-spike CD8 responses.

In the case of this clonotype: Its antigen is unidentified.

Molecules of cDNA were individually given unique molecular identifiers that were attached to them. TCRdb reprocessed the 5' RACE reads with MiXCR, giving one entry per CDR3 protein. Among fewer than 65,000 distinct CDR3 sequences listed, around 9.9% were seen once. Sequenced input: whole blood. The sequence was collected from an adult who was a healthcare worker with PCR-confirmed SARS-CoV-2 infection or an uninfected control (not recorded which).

The CDR3 bases are TGCAGTGCTAACCGTGCGACAGGGATAGTTGAGCAGTTCTTC. Its translation: CSANRATGIVEQFF. The J gene is TRBJ2-1, the V gene TRBV20-1, with TRBD1 matching 7 bases. Germline V CDR1 and CDR2: DFQATT, SNEGSKA (reference sequence). The CDR3 sequence is 14 residues long. Trimming removed 4 bases from V and 9 bases from J; junction bases left unmatched: 12.